Detailed here is one T cell receptor (beta chain). What it binds is unknown. These data are taken from a study of shared clonotypes between healthy human individuals. Subsets obtained from CD4+ cells comprised CD45RA+ naive and CD45RA-negative memory cells. The J segment lost 7 bases and the V segment lost 3 bases, leaving 15 bases of the junction unmatched. Germline CDR1 reads LNHDA; CDR2 reads SQIVND (reference sequence). The CDR3 contains 18 residues. TCRdb's copy holds only in-frame clones and misses some; the assay was immunoSEQ multiplex PCR. Among 2.5 million or so clones listed, over 85% were seen once. Notes on the study in general: Blood was the only sampled material, and tissue repertoires likely differ.

This receptor was taken from a man between 18 and 35 years old in good health. The sequencing sample was made of naive CD4+ T cells sorted from blood. Subset indicated: CD45RA+ positively selected. The chain uses TRBV19 and TRBJ2-1; TRBD2 matches 10 bases. The CDR3 coding sequence is TGTGCCAGTAGTATGGAGAGTAGCGGGAGGACCCGAGGGAATGAGCAGTTCTTC. This codes for CASSMESSGRTRGNEQFF.